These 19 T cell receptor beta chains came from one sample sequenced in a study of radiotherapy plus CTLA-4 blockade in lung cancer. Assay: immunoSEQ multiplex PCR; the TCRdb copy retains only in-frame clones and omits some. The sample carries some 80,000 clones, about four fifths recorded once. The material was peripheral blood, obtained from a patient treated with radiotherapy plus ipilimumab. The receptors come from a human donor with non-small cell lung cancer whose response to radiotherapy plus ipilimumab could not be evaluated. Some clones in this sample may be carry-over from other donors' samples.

DNA of the CDR3: TGTGCCACCAGCAGGCCACGCGAAAACCGGCAGTATTTT. Protein: CATSRPRENRQYF. The rearrangement links TRBV15 to TRBJ2-3; D gene uncertain. The CDR3 spans 13 residues. Per germline, CDR1 LNHNV and CDR2 YYDKDF (reference sequence). V was shortened by 3 bases and J by 11 bases, with 15 bases between the two germline ends.

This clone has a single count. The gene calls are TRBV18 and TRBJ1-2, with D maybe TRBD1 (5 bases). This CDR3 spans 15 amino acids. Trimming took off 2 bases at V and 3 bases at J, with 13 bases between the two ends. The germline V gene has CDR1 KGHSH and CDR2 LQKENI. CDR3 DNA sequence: TGTGCCAGCTCACCAACGGGAGGGGCGGACTATGGCTACACCTTC. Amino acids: CASSPTGGADYGYTF. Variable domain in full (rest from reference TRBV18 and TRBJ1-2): NAGVMQNPRHLVRRRGQEARLRCSPMKGHSHVYWYRQLPEEGLKFMVYLQKENIIDESGMPKERFSAEFPKEGPSILRIQQVVRGDSAAYFCASSPTGGADYGYTFGSGTRLTVV.

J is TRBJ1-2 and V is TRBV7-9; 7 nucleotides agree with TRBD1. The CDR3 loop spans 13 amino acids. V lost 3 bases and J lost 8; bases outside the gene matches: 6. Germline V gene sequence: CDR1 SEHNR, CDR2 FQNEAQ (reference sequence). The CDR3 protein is CASSFSQGEGYTF. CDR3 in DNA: TGTGCCAGCAGCTTTAGCCAGGGGGAGGGCTACACCTTC.

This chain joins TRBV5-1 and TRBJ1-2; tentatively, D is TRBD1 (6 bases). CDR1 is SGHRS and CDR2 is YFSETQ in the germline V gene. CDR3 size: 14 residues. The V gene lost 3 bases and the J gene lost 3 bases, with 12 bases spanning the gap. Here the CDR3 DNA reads TGCGCCAGCAGCTATGAGGACAGTTACTATGGCTACACCTTC. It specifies CASSYEDSYYGYTF.

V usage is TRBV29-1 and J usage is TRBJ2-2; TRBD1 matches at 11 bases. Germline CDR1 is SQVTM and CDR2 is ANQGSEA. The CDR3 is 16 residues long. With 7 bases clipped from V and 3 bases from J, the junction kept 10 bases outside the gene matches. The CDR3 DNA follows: TGCAGCGCCCGGGACAGGGGGAAACTTTACACCGGGGAGCTGTTTTTT. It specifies CSARDRGKLYTGELFF.

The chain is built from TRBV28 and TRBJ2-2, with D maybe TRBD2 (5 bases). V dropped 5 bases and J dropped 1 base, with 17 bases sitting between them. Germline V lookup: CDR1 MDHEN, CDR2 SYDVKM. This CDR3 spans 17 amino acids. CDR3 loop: CASSGRSTAQNTGELFF. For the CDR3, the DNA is TGTGCCAGCAGTGGGAGATCTACAGCTCAGAACACCGGGGAGCTGTTTTTT.

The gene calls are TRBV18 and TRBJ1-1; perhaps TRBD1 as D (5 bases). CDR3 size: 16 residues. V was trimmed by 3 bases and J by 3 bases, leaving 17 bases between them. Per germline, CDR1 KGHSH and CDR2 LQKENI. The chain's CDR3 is CASSPFSLGGDTEAFF. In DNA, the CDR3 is TGTGCCAGCTCACCCTTTAGCCTCGGGGGGGACACTGAAGCTTTCTTT.

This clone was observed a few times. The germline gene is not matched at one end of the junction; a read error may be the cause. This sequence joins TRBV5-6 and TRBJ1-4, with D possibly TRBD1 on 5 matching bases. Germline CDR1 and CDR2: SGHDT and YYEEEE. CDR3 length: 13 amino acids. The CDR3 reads CASRLGHQEKLFF. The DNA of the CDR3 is TGTGCCAGCAGGTTGGGGCATCAGGAAAAACTGTTTTTT.

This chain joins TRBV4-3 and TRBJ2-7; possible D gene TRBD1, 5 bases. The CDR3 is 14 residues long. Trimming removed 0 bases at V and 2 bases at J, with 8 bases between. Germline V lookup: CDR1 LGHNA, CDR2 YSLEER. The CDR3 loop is CASSQEGHPYEQYF. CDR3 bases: TGCGCCAGCAGCCAAGAAGGACACCCCTACGAGCAGTACTTC.

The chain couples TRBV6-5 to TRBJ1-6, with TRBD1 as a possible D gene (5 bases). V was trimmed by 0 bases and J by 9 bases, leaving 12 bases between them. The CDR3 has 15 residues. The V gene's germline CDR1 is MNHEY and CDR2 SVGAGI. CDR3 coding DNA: TGTGCCAGCAGTTACTCCACAGGCCAACGTTCACCCCTCCACTTT. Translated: CASSYSTGQRSPLHF.

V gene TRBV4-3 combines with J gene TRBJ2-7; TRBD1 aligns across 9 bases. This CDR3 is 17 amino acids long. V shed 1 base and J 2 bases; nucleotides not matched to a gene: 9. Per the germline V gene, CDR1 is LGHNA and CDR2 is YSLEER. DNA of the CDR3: TGCGCCAGCAGCCAAGTAGTAGGACAGGGGATCACCTACGAGCAGTACTTC. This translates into CASSQVVGQGITYEQYF.

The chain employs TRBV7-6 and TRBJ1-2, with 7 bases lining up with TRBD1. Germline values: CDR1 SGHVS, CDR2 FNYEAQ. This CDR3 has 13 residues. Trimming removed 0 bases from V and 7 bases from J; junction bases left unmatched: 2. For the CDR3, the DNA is TGTGCCAGCAGCTTAGCGCAGGGGGGTGGCTACACCTTC. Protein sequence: CASSLAQGGGYTF.

This chain's CDR3 is CASSFPGPETQYF. The CDR3 coding sequence is TGTGCCAGCAGCTTTCCAGGGCCCGAGACCCAGTACTTC. The V call is TRBV7-9, the J call TRBJ2-5, with D possibly matching TRBD1 (5 bases). This CDR3 is built from 13 residues. Per germline, CDR1 SEHNR and CDR2 FQNEAQ (reference sequence). The V and J ends lost 3 bases and 5 bases respectively, with 10 bases between them.

The CDR3 loop is CASRGESLTGELFF. The CDR3 DNA is TGTGCCAGTCGGGGGGAGAGCCTCACCGGGGAGCTGTTTTTT. This chain connects TRBV5-8 to TRBJ2-2, with TRBD2 identical over 7 bases. From germline, CDR1 is SGHTS and CDR2 YDEGEE. V shed 8 bases and J 4 bases; nucleotides not matched to a gene: 8. This CDR3 is built from 14 residues.

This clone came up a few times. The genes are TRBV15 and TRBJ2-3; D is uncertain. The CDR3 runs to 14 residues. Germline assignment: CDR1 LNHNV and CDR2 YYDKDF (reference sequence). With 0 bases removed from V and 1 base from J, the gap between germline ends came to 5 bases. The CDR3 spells CATSRDTGTDTQYF. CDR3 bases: TGTGCCACCAGCAGAGATACTGGCACAGATACGCAGTATTTT.

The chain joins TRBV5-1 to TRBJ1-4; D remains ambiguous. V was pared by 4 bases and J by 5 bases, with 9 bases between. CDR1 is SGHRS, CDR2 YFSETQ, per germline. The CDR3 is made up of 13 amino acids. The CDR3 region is CASSPTGNEKLFF. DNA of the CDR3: TGCGCCAGCAGCCCAACGGGGAATGAAAAACTGTTTTTT.

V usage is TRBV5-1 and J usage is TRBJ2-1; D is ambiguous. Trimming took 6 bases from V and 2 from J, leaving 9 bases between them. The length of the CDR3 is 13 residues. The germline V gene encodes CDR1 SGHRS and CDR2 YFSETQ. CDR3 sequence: CASNEVTYNEQFF. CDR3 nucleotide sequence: TGCGCCAGCAACGAGGTGACCTACAATGAGCAGTTCTTC.

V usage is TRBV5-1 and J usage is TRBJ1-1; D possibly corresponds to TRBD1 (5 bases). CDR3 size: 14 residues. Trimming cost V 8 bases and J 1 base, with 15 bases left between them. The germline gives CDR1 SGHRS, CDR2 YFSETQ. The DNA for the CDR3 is TGCGCCAGTACACCTGGCGGGGGGAACACTGAAGCTTTCTTT. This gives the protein CASTPGGGNTEAFF.

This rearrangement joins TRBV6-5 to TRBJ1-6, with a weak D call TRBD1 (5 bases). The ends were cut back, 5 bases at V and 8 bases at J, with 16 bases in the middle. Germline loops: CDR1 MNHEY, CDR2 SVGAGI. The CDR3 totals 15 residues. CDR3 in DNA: TGTGCCAGCAGTCCCCCGGGGGGGGAACATTCACCCCTCCACTTT. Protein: CASSPPGGEHSPLHF.